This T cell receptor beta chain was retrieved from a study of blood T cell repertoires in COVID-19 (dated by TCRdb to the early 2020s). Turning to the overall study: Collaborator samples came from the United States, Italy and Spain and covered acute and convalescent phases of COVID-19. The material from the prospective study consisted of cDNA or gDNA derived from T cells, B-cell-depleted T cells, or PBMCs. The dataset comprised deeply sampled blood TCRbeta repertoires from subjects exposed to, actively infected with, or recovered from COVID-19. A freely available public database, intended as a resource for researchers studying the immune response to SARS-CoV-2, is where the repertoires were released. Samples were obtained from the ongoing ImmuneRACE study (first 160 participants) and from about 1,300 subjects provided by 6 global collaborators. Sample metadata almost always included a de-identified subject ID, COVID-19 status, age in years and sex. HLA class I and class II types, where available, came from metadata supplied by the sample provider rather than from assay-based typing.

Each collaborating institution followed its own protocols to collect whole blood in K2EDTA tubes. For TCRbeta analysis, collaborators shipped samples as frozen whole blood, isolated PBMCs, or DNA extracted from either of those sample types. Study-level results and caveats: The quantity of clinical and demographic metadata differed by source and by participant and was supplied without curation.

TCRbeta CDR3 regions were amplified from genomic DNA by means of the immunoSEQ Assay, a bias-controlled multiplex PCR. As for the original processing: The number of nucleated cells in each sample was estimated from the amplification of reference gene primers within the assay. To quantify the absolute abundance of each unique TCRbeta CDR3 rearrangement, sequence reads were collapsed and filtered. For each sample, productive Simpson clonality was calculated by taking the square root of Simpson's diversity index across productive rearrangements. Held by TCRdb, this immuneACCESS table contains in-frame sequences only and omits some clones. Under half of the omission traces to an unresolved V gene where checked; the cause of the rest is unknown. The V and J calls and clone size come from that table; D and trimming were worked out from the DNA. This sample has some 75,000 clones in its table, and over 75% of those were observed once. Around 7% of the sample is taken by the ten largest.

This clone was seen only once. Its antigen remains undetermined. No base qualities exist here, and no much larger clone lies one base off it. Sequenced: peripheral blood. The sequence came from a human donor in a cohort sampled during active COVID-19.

The CDR3 protein sequence reads: CASSVWDNSYNEQFF. The DNA reads TGTGCCAGCAGCGTCTGGGACAACTCCTACAATGAGCAGTTCTTC. The chain employs TRBV9 and TRBJ2-1, with a weak D call of TRBD1 (6 bases match). The CDR1 and CDR2 encoded by the germline V gene are SGDLS and YYNGEE. Between the V and J ends, shortened by 2 bases and 0 bases respectively, the junction contains 9 bases. The cysteine opens and the phenylalanine closes a CDR3 of 15 amino acids. Only CDR3 DNA is held: 45 bases, read in frame from base 1.